This T cell receptor beta chain was retrieved from a study of CD8 T cells in ankylosing spondylitis. General study findings and limits: Seemingly characteristic of ankylosing spondylitis blood was a TCR beta motif consisting of about 8 highly homologous variants.

The CDR3 runs to 14 residues. V shed 4 bases and J 4 bases; nucleotides not matched to a gene: 6. Per the germline V gene, CDR1 is LGHNA and CDR2 is YNFKEQ. This clonotype was counted between two and nine times. The antigen is undetermined. Quantitative 5'-RACE was performed with molecular barcodes, and it yielded the TCR beta libraries. MiXCR, run by TCRdb on the 5' RACE reads, gives a single entry per CDR3 protein. The sample has about 700,000 distinct CDR3 sequences, 19% seen once; the top ten hold around a fifth. Specimen: blood, either unsorted or a sorted T cell fraction (not recorded which). The clonotype comes from a male donor with ankylosing spondylitis. The chain joins TRBV4-2 to TRBJ2-7, with 8 bases that match TRBD2. CDR3 sequence reads: CASSLPGTSYEQYF. Here the CDR3 DNA reads TGTGCCAGCAGCCTTCCCGGGACTAGTTACGAGCAGTACTTC.